This T cell receptor (beta chain) was identified during a study of shared clonotypes between healthy human individuals. Sorted subsets were amplified in replicate PCRs using 200 ng DNA, roughly 30,000 T cell genomes. Clones were sequenced by immunoSEQ multiplex PCR, and TCRdb holds only the in-frame ones, with some missing. The table has approximately 1.5 million clones, approximately 98.5% seen once; the top ten hold 0.36%. This clone has a single count. The ends were cut back, 8 bases at V and 9 bases at J, with 19 bases in the middle. This CDR3 spans 13 amino acids. The germline V gene encodes CDR1 MNHNS and CDR2 SASEGT.

Sequences were obtained from naive CD4+ T cells sorted from blood. The subset was: CD45RA+ positively selected. This clonotype was obtained from a man aged 25-40 years in good health. The J gene is TRBJ1-1, the V gene TRBV6-1, with D uncertain. This CDR3 is CASEPEVGQKAFF. CDR3 DNA: TGTGCCAGCGAACCCGAGGTTGGGCAGAAAGCTTTCTTT.